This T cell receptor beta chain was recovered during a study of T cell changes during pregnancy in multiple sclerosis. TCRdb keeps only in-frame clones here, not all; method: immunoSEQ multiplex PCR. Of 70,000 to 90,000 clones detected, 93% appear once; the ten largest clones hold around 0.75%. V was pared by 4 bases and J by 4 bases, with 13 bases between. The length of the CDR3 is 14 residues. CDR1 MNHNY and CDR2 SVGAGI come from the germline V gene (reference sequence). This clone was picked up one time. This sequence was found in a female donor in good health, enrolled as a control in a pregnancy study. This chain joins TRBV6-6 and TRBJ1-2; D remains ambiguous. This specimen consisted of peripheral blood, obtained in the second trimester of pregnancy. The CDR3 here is CASSSLEGLYGYTF. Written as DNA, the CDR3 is TGTGCCAGCAGTTCCCTCGAGGGCCTCTATGGCTACACCTTC.